The sequence of this T cell receptor (beta chain) was determined in a study of cytomegalovirus exposure and HLA in healthy donors. Points on this clone: What it binds is unknown.

The PCR made use of 60 Vbeta and 13 Jbeta primers. Original processing notes: The authors later counted about 80 million unique TCR beta chains, roughly 10 million of them shared. Sequencing used immunoSEQ multiplex PCR; TCRdb keeps in-frame clones, though not all of them. V, J and clone size reflect that table, while D and trimming were determined from the DNA. The table includes 100,000 to 140,000 clones, approximately 76% detected once. Germline V CDR1 and CDR2: LNHDA, SQIVND (reference sequence). This CDR3 comprises 15 residues. The ends were cut back, 1 base at V and 4 bases at J, with 10 bases in the middle. General observations from the study: A likely sequencing artifact accounted for one observed cluster of highly shared sequence variants. In most subjects, TCR beta sequences reportedly gave accurate predictions of HLA-A and HLA-B alleles. Roughly uniform depth of sequencing across donors was assumed in presence/absence analyses.

Sequencing was done on a sample of PBMCs. This chain links TRBV19 with TRBJ2-2, with a weak D call TRBD2 (6 bases). The clonotype comes from a man aged 18 to 29 in good health and CMV-seronegative. CDR3 sequence (DNA): TGTGCCAGTAGTATAGTCCCCGGGGGCACCGGGGAGCTGTTTTTT. This translates into CASSIVPGGTGELFF. Full variable domain (rest looked up from reference TRBV19 and TRBJ2-2): DGGITQSPKYLFRKEGQNVTLSCEQNLNHDAMYWYRQDPGQGLRLIYYSQIVNDFQKGDIAEGYSVSREKKESFPLTVTSAQKNPTAFYLCASSIVPGGTGELFFGEGSRLTVL.